The 20 T cell receptor beta chains below were found in one sample sequenced in a study of blood T cells in healthy people across ages. With a J-beta primer mix and a sample-barcoded 5' primer, a second PCR ran about 7 to 12 cycles. TCRdb processed the 5' RACE reads anew with MiXCR; each CDR3 protein has one entry. The sample includes hundreds of thousands of distinct CDR3 sequences, approximately 44% of them seen just once. The specimen was blood. The receptor source for this set is a man aged 55 to 70 in good health.

V is TRBV5-8 and J is TRBJ1-2, with TRBD1 as a possible D gene (5 bases). V dropped 4 bases and J dropped 8 bases, with 18 bases sitting between them. The CDR3 has 14 amino acids. CDR1 is SGHTS, CDR2 YDEGEE, per germline. CDR3 sequence: CASSVEVRGAGYTF. The CDR3 nucleotides are TGTGCCAGCAGCGTGGAGGTCCGGGGCGCCGGCTACACCTTC.

This clonotype was counted a few times. CDR3 residues: CASSLGPAVGGENIQYF. In DNA form, the CDR3 reads TGTGCCAGCAGCTTAGGACCGGCTGTAGGGGGCGAAAACATTCAGTACTTC. The rearrangement links TRBV7-2 to TRBJ2-4, with 7 positions matching TRBD1. Germline V CDR1 and CDR2: SGHTA, FQGNSA. CDR3 length equals 17 residues. Losses at the gene ends were 1 base for V and 5 bases for J; bases not matched to a gene: 11. The full variable domain, rest sourced from reference TRBV7-2 and TRBJ2-4, is GAGVSQSPSNKVTEKGKDVELRCDPISGHTALYWYRQSLGQGLEFLIYFQGNSAPDKSGLPSDRFSAERTGGSVSTLTIQRTQQEDSAVYLCASSLGPAVGGENIQYFGAGTRLSVL.

This chain links TRBV11-1 with TRBJ2-5, with 9 nucleotides matching TRBD1. J was trimmed by 11 bases and V by 5 bases; bases with no gene match: 18. From germline, CDR1 is SGHAT and CDR2 FQDESV (reference sequence). This CDR3 is 16 amino acids long. In DNA form, the CDR3 reads TGTGCCAGCAGCCCAGTGTGGGACAGGGTATTGCATGAGCAGTACTTC. It codes for CASSPVWDRVLHEQYF.

In this sample, this clonotype turned up many times. The rearrangement links TRBV6-1 to TRBJ2-1; 12 bases are shared with TRBD1. V gave up 3 bases and J gave up 8 bases; unmatched junction bases: 8. The CDR3 sequence is 16 residues long. Germline CDR1 is MNHNS and CDR2 is SASEGT. CDR3 DNA: TGTGCCAGCAGTGAGGGGGACAGGGGGCATATCGATGAGCAGTTCTTC. It codes for CASSEGDRGHIDEQFF.

This clonotype was seen a handful of times. V is TRBV7-2 and J is TRBJ2-3; the D gene is possibly TRBD2 (7 bases). Trimming took off 2 bases at V and 2 bases at J, with 14 bases between the two ends. The CDR3 is 16 amino acids. Germline CDR1 is SGHTA and CDR2 is FQGNSA. The CDR3 nucleotides read TGTGCCAGCAGCTTACTTGGCGGGGGCTCCACAGATACGCAGTATTTT. Its protein product is CASSLLGGGSTDTQYF.

Worth noting for this clonotype: This may arise from a read error, as a much more abundant clone is one base away. V and J are TRBV6-2 or TRBV6-3 and TRBJ2-3; 7 bases are a match to TRBD2. The CDR3 contains 15 residues. The germline V gene has CDR1 MNHEY and CDR2 SVGEGT. The chain's CDR3 is CAGSFRTSRTDTQYF. CDR3 DNA: TGTGCCGGCAGTTTTAGGACTAGTCGTACAGATACGCAGTATTTT.

This clonotype is categorized as medium-sized. It may be a read error: a sequence one base away is much more abundant. The J gene is TRBJ2-5, the V gene TRBV7-8, with D possibly matching TRBD1 (6 bases). The V and J ends lost 5 bases and 11 bases respectively, with 21 bases between them. This CDR3 has 14 residues. Germline CDR1 reads SGHVS; CDR2 reads FQNEAQ. CDR3 sequence (DNA): TGTGCCAGCAGCCCGACCACAGGGTACGATGAGCAGTACTTC. Translation: CASSPTTGYDEQYF.

The rearrangement links TRBV10-3 to TRBJ1-1; maybe TRBD1 (6 bases). V was pared by 0 bases and J by 2 bases, with 10 bases between. CDR1 and CDR2 from the germline V gene are ENHRY and SYGVKD. The CDR3 is 15 amino acids. The CDR3 sequence is CAISESIRGNTEAFF. The CDR3 region has the DNA TGTGCCATCAGTGAGTCGATCAGGGGTAACACTGAAGCTTTCTTT.

The chain recombines TRBV6-2 or TRBV6-3 with TRBJ2-1; D is possibly TRBD2 (6 bases). Germline V gene sequence: CDR1 MNHEY, CDR2 SVGEGT. The CDR3 is 15 residues long. V lost 2 bases to trimming and J lost 2 bases, with 10 bases between them. CDR3 in amino acids: CASSYGRGTYNEQFF. CDR3 coding DNA: TGTGCCAGCAGTTACGGCCGGGGGACCTACAATGAGCAGTTCTTC.

This clonotype was seen a handful of times. The chain employs TRBV15 and TRBJ2-7, with no clear D. The germline V gene has CDR1 LNHNV and CDR2 YYDKDF (reference sequence). This CDR3 has 13 amino acids. Trimming left V 3 bases short and J 4 bases short, with 10 bases between. The CDR3, as DNA: TGTGCCACCAGCAGGGGCACAGATTACGAGCAGTACTTC. It translates to CATSRGTDYEQYF.

This clonotype showed up just a few times. This chain uses TRBV15 with TRBJ1-1; D unclear. Trimming cost V 4 bases and J 0 bases, with 12 bases left between them. Germline V gives CDR1 LNHNV, CDR2 YYDKDF (reference sequence). The CDR3 is 15 residues long. The CDR3 reads CATSTEAGMNTEAFF. In nucleotides, the CDR3 is TGTGCCACCAGCACCGAAGCCGGGATGAACACTGAAGCTTTCTTT. The variable domain in full, with the rest retrieved from reference TRBV15 and TRBJ1-1, is DAMVIQNPRYQVTQFGKPVTLSCSQTLNHNVMYWYQQKSSQAPKLLFHYYDKDFNNEADTPDNFQSRRPNTSFCFLDIRSPGLGDTAMYLCATSTEAGMNTEAFFGQGTRLTVV.

The CDR3 DNA sequence: TGTGCCAGCACAGACTGGGGGGGCGAGGCAGATACGCAGTATTTT. Protein sequence: CASTDWGGEADTQYF. The chain combines TRBV6-2 or TRBV6-3 with TRBJ2-3, with D perhaps matching TRBD2 (7 bases). The CDR3 has 15 residues. Trimming cost V 7 bases and J 4 bases, with 18 bases left between them. From germline, CDR1 is MNHEY and CDR2 SVGEGT.

The chain links TRBV7-2 to TRBJ2-4, with D unresolved. The CDR3 is 14 amino acids. Germline CDR1 reads SGHTA; CDR2 reads FQGNSA. V shed 2 bases and J shed 13 bases, with 18 bases lying between them. Here the CDR3 DNA reads TGTGCCAGCAGCTTACCTAGTTCGGGCTACGGGCAGTACTTC. This translates into CASSLPSSGYGQYF.

The chain's CDR3 is CASSFRGGKVEKLFF. CDR3 in DNA: TGTGCCAGCAGTTTCAGGGGGGGGAAGGTTGAAAAACTGTTTTTT. The chain joins TRBV12-3 or TRBV12-4 to TRBJ1-4; 7 bases agree with TRBD1. The CDR3 length is 15 residues. V shed 3 bases, J shed 7 bases, and the junction held 8 bases outside the gene matches.

This clonotype was found a few times. The V gene is TRBV12-3 or TRBV12-4, the J gene TRBJ2-1, with D uncertain. This CDR3 spans 12 amino acids. With 3 bases removed from V and 9 bases from J, the gap between germline ends came to 9 bases. The CDR3 DNA reads TGTGCCAGCAGTTTCACTCGCACTGAGCAGTTCTTC. Residues: CASSFTRTEQFF.

This clonotype has a single count. The chain is built from TRBV7-2 and TRBJ1-5, with D possibly TRBD1 on 6 matching bases. CDR3 length equals 12 residues. Germline CDR1 SGHTA, CDR2 FQGNSA. V lost 2 bases, J lost 15 bases, and 14 bases lay in between. This CDR3 is CASSLRGGVRHF. CDR3 sequence (DNA): TGTGCCAGCAGCTTAAGGGGGGGGGTTAGGCATTTT. Together with reference TRBV7-2 and TRBJ1-5, the CDR3 gives the full variable domain: GAGVSQSPSNKVTEKGKDVELRCDPISGHTALYWYRQSLGQGLEFLIYFQGNSAPDKSGLPSDRFSAERTGGSVSTLTIQRTQQEDSAVYLCASSLRGGVRHFGDGTRLSIL.

This clonotype was seen a single time. The chain recombines TRBV6-5 with TRBJ1-6; D possibly corresponds to TRBD1 (5 bases). Trimming removed 2 bases at V and 9 bases at J, with 14 bases between. Germline V CDR1 and CDR2: MNHEY, SVGAGI. This CDR3 region has 15 residues. The chain's CDR3 is CASSYQGTRGSPLHF. The CDR3, as DNA: TGTGCCAGCAGTTACCAGGGAACTAGGGGTTCACCCCTCCACTTT.

This chain joins TRBV28 and TRBJ1-5; 7 nucleotides line up with TRBD1. Germline CDR1 MDHEN, CDR2 SYDVKM. V lost 5 bases, J lost 2 bases, and 9 bases stayed unmatched. CDR3 length: 16 residues. The DNA of the CDR3 is TGTGCCAGCAGTCCCAGGGGGGAGGGGGGCAATCAGCCCCAGCATTTT. Its translation: CASSPRGEGGNQPQHF.

This clonotype came up a few times. The rearrangement links TRBV7-2 to TRBJ2-5; D not certain. The CDR3 extends over 14 amino acids. V gave up 5 bases and J gave up 5 bases, with 15 bases separating them. Germline values: CDR1 SGHTA, CDR2 FQGNSA. CDR3 protein: CASSRSDLRETQYF. CDR3 nucleotides: TGTGCCAGCAGCAGGTCGGACCTACGGGAGACCCAGTACTTC.

This clonotype appeared a few times. This chain uses TRBV6-6 with TRBJ1-3; D is unresolved. The CDR3 consists of 11 residues. V lost 2 bases, J lost 8 bases, and 4 bases lay in between. Germline CDR1 is MNHNY and CDR2 is SVGAGI (reference sequence). CDR3 sequence (DNA): TGTGCCAGCAGTTACGGAGACACCATATATTTT. It is translated as CASSYGDTIYF.